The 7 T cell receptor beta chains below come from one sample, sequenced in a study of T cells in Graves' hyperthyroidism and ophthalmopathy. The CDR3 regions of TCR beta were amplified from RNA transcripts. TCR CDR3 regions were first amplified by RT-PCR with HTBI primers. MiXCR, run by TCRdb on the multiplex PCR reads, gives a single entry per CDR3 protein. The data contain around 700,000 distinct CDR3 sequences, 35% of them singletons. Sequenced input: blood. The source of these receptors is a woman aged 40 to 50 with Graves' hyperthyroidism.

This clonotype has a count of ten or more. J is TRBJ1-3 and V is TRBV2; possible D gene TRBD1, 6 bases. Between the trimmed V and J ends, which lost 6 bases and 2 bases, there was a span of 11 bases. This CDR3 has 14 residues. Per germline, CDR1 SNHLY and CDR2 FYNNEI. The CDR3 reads CASSPQGAGNTIYF. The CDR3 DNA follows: TGTGCCAGCAGCCCACAGGGTGCTGGAAACACCATATATTTT.

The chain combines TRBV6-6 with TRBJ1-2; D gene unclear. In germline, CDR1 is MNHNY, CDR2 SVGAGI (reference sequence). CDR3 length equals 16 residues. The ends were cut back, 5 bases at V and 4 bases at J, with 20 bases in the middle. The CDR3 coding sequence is TGTGCCAGCAGTGAAGCGTTCACCCGGCTATTCTATGGCTACACCTTC. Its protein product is CASSEAFTRLFYGYTF.

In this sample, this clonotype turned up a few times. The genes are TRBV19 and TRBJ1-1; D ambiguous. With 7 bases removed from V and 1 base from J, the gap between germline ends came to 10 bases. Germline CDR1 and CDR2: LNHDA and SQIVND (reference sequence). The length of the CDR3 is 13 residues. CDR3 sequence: CASNRKANTEAFF. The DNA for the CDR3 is TGTGCCAGTAATAGGAAGGCGAACACTGAAGCTTTCTTT.

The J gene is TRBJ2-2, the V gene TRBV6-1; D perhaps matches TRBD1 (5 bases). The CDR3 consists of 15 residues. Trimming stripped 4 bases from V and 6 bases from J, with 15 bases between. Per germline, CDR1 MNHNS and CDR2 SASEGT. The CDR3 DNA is TGTGCCAGCAGTGCCCTCGCAGGCAGGGCCGGGGAGCTGTTTTTT. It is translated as CASSALAGRAGELFF.

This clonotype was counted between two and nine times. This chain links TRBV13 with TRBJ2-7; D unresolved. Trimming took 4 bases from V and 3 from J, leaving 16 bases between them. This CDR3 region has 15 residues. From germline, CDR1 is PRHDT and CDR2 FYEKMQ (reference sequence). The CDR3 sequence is CASSSAIGGYYEQYF. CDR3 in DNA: TGTGCCAGCAGCTCCGCCATTGGCGGCTACTACGAGCAGTACTTC.

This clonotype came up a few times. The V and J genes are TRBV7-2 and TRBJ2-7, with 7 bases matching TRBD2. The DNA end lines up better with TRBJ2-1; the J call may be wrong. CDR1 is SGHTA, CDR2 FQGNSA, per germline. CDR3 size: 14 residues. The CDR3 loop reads CASSLAGLADEQFF. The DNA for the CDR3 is TGTGCCAGCAGCTTAGCGGGGCTAGCGGATGAGCAGTTCTTC.

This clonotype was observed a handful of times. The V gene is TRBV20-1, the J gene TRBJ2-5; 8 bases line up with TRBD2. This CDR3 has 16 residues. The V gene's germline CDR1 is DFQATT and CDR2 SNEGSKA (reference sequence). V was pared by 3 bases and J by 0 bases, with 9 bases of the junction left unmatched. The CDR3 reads CSASIMAGGYQETQYF. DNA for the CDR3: TGCAGTGCTAGTATCATGGCGGGGGGATACCAAGAGACCCAGTACTTC.